This note documents a single T cell receptor (beta chain) sequence. Its antigen is undetermined. The data were obtained in a study of shared clonotypes between healthy human individuals. The data were produced by immunoSEQ multiplex PCR, yet TCRdb's version contains in-frame clones alone and is incomplete. Of about 480,000 clones detected, 79% appear once; the ten largest clones hold about an eighth. Points from the study as a whole: Only blood was sampled; tissue repertoires likely differ.

The ends were cut back, 0 bases at V and 4 bases at J, with 6 bases in the middle. Germline V CDR1 and CDR2: GTSNPN, SVGIG (reference sequence). This CDR3 has 12 amino acids. This chain uses TRBV30 with TRBJ2-5; D is unresolved. Source material: PBMCs. The source of this sequence is a middle-aged woman in good health. Some clones in this sample may be carry-over from other donors' samples. The CDR3 DNA follows: TGTGCCTGGAGTGTACAACGAGAGACCCAGTACTTC. This encodes CAWSVQRETQYF. The variable domain in full, with the rest retrieved from reference TRBV30 and TRBJ2-5, is SQTIHQWPATLVQPVGSPLSLECTVEGTSNPNLYWYRQAAGRGLQLLFYSVGIGQISSEVPQNLSASRPQDRQFILSSKKLLLSDSGFYLCAWSVQRETQYFGPGTRLLVL.